This TCR beta chain was sequenced in a study of spatial heterogeneity in lung cancer. TCRdb re-derived calls from the 5' RACE reads in MiXCR, one entry per CDR3 protein. Of 60,000 to 80,000 distinct CDR3 sequences listed, 13% are singletons. As for time point: sample taken at primary tumor resection. No cells were sorted before sequencing. The whole RNA sequenced was extracted from tumor, nontumor lung or frozen PBMC. The CDR3 runs to 19 residues. V lost 1 base, J lost 0 bases, and 21 bases lay in between. Looked up from germline, CDR1 is SNHLY and CDR2 is FYNNEI. The clonotype comes from a male donor with early-stage non-small cell lung cancer. The chain couples TRBV2 to TRBJ1-1; possible D gene TRBD1, 5 bases. The specimen was PBMCs, collected at surgery. CDR3 sequence (DNA): TGTGCCAGCAGTGAAGTAGGGGCCAGGGAAGAACCCATGAACACTGAAGCTTTCTTT. Amino acids: CASSEVGAREEPMNTEAFF.